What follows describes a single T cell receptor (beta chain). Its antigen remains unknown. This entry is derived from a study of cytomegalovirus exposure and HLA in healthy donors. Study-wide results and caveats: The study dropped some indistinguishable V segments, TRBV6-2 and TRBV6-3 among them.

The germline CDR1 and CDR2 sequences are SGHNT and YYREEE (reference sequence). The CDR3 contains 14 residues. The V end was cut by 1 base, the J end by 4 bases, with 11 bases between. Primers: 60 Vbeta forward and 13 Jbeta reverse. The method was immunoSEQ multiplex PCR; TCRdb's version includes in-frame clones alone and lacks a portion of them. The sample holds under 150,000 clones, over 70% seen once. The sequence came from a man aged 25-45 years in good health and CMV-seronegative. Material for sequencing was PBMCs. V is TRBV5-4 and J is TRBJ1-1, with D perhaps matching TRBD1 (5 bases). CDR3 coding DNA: TGTGCCAGCAGCTTGCAGGGCCTGGTCACTGAAGCTTTCTTT. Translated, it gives CASSLQGLVTEAFF.